The source of this TCR beta chain is a study of T-cell memory formation after mild COVID-19. Looking at the study overall: TCR clusters were largely donor specific.

MiXCR, run by TCRdb on the 5' RACE reads, gives a single entry per CDR3 protein. The sample yields approximately 170,000 distinct CDR3 sequences, approximately 12% seen once. The CDR3 is 13 residues long. Germline assignment: CDR1 SGHTA and CDR2 FQGTGA. Trimming cost V 3 bases and J 7 bases, with 10 bases left between them. Sequenced input: PBMCs or a T cell subset sorted from them (not recorded which). The sequence was collected from a man aged 18 to 30 who had mild COVID-19 (a few samples of this study predate the infection). Cell type and time point are not known. This chain uses TRBV7-3 with TRBJ2-1, with D possibly TRBD1 on 6 matching bases. CDR3 region: CASSFDRSNEQFF. The CDR3 DNA reads as TGTGCCAGCAGCTTTGACAGGTCTAATGAGCAGTTCTTC.